This T cell receptor (beta chain) derives from a study of CD8 T cells in ankylosing spondylitis (dated by TCRdb to the late 2010s). With respect to the entire study: T cell receptor beta repertoires were profiled in healthy donors and ankylosing spondylitis patients so that disease-linked TCR variants could be found. The whole study cohort included over 85 healthy donors and about two dozen ankylosing spondylitis patients. Peripheral blood samples were taken, and synovial fluid was additionally collected from ankylosing spondylitis patients. Broad study findings and their caveats: The disease-linked clones were reported to be significantly enriched in matched synovial fluid samples from ankylosing spondylitis patients. The disease-linked clones had a CD8+ phenotype and were found at relatively low frequencies in peripheral blood. Blood from ankylosing spondylitis patients appeared to be characterized by a TCR beta motif composed of 7 to 9 highly homologous amino acid variants. Some motif variants had previously been reported in the synovial fluid and blood of reactive arthritis patients, which suggests shared mechanisms of disease initiation.

The CDR3 contains 14 residues, cysteine and phenylalanine counted. This entry keeps only the CDR3 DNA: 42 bases, framed from base 1. Sequences DFQATT (CDR1) and SNEGSKA (CDR2) are obtained from the germline V gene (reference sequence). V is reduced by 1 base and J by 3 bases, leaving a spacing of 13 bases between them. This clonotype has just a few counts. Its binding antigen is unknown. The record has no base qualities; no much larger clone is one base away. TCRdb lists the instrument as Illumina HiSeq 2500. Quantitative 5'-RACE with molecular barcodes was used to prepare TCR beta libraries. On the study's bioinformatics: To identify disease-linked TCR variants, a new computational method was used, one built on a probabilistic model of VDJ rearrangement. TCRdb reran the public reads through fastp at Q25 and MiXCR, keeping productive beta chains. Merged by CDR3 protein, the rows form single entries marked with the most common genes and DNA. TCRdb assigned the V and J calls; the authors' analysis was not used. The sample table lists about 130,000 distinct CDR3 sequences, about 15% of them with a count of one. The ten largest clones take up about 33% of the sample.

The source material was blood, either unsorted or a sorted T cell fraction (not recorded which). This clonotype was obtained from a male donor with ankylosing spondylitis. The chain joins TRBV20-1 to TRBJ2-7, with the D gene possibly TRBD1 or TRBD2, each one fitting 5 bases. CDR3 region: CSARVRQGDYEQYF. The nucleotide sequence is TGCAGTGCTAGAGTGAGGCAGGGAGACTACGAGCAGTACTTC.